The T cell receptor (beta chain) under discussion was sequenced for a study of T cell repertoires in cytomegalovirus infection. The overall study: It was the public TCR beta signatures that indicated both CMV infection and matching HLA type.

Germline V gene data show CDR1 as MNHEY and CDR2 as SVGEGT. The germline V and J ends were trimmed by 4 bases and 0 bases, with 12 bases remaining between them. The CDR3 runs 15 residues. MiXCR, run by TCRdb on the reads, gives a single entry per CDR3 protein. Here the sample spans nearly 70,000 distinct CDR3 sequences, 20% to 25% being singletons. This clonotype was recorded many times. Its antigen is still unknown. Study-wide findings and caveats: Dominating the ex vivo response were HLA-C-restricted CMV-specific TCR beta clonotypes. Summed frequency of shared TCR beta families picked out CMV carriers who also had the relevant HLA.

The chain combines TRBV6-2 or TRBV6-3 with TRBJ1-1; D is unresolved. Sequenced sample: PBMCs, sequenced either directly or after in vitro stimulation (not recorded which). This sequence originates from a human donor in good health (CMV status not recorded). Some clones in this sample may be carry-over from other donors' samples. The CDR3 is CASSSGGLLNTEAFF. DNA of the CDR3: TGTGCCAGCAGTTCCGGTGGGTTATTGAACACTGAAGCTTTCTTT.